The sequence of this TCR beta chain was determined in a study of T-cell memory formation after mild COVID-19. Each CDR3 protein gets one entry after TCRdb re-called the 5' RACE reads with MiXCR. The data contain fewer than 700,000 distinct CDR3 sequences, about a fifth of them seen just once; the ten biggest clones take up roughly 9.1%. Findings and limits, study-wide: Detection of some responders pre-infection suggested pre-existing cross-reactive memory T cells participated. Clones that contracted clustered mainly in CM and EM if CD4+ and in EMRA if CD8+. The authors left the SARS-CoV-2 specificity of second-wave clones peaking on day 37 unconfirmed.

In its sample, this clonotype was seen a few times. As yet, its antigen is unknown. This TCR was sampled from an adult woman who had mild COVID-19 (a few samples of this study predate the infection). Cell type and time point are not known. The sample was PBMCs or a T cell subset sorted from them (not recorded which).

CDR3 in DNA: TGTGCCAGCAGCTTAGGACACGTGAACACTGAAGCTTTCTTT. This encodes CASSLGHVNTEAFF. The genes are TRBV7-9 and TRBJ1-1; no clear D. CDR1 and CDR2 (germline): SEHNR, FQNEAQ (reference sequence). Trimming removed 1 base at V and 0 bases at J, with 6 bases between. The CDR3 spans 14 residues.